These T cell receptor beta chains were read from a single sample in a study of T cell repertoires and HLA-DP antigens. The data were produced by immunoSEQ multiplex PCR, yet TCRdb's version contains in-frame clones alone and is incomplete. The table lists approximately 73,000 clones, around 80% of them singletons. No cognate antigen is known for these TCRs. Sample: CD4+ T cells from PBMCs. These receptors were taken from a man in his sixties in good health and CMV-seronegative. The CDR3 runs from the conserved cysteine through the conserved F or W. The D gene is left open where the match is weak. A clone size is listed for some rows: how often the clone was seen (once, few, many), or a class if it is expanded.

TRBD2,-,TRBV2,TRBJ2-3,CASSDGLAEADTQYF,TGTGCCAGCAGTGATGGGCTAGCGGAGGCAGATACGCAGTATTTT
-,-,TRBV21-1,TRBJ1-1,CASSKVPTGVEDTEAFF,TGTGCCAGCAGCAAAGTTCCGACAGGGGTTGAGGACACTGAAGCTTTCTTT
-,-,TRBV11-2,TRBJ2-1,CASSPARGFWREQFF,TGTGCCAGCAGCCCAGCCCGGGGCTTCTGGAGGGAGCAGTTCTTC
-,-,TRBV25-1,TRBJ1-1,CASSDRGPNTEAFF,TGTGCCAGCAGTGATCGGGGTCCGAACACTGAAGCTTTCTTT
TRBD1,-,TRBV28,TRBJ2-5,CASSAPGGGETQYF,TGTGCCAGCAGTGCTCCAGGGGGCGGGGAGACCCAGTACTTC
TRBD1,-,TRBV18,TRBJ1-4,CASSPTGGVKEKLFF,TGTGCCAGCTCACCAACAGGGGGCGTAAAAGAAAAACTGTTTTTT
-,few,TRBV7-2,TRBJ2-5,CASGKRGTQETQYF,TGTGCCAGCGGCAAGAGGGGGACCCAAGAGACCCAGTACTTC
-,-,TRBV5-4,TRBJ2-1,CASSPDTSLSNEQFF,TGTGCCAGCAGCCCGGATACATCTTTGAGCAATGAGCAGTTCTTC
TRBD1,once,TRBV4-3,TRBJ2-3,CASSVTGASTDTQYF,TGCGCCAGCAGCGTCACAGGGGCTAGCACAGATACGCAGTATTTT
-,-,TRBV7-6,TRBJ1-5,CASSLGRGGNQPQHF,TGTGCCAGCAGCTTAGGCAGGGGTGGCAATCAGCCCCAGCATTTT
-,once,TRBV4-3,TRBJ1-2,CASSPRRAEEFYGYTF,TGCGCCAGCAGCCCCAGACGGGCAGAAGAATTTTATGGCTACACCTTC
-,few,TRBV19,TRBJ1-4,CASNRDRSGIEKLFF,TGTGCCAGTAACCGCGACAGGTCAGGGATTGAAAAACTGTTTTTT
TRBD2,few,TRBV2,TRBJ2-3,CASSDIGRGDADTQYF,TGTGCCAGCAGTGACATAGGGCGGGGGGACGCAGATACGCAGTATTTT
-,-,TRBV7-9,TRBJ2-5,CASTSRGLDLGRETQYF,TGTGCCAGCACCTCGCGGGGCCTCGACTTGGGAAGAGAGACCCAGTACTTC
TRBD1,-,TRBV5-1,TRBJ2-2,CASSLADRGRATGELFF,TGCGCCAGCAGCTTGGCGGACAGGGGAAGGGCCACCGGGGAGCTGTTTTTT
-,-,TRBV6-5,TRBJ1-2,CASNRGAGGGYTF,TGTGCCAGCAACCGGGGGGCAGGAGGTGGCTACACCTTC
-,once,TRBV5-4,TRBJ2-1,CASSGRSSGYNEQFF,TGTGCCAGCAGCGGTCGGAGTAGCGGCTACAATGAGCAGTTCTTC
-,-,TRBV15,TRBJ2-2,CATSRGQGGGTNTGELFF,TGTGCCACCAGCAGAGGGCAGGGAGGTGGGACGAACACCGGGGAGCTGTTTTTT
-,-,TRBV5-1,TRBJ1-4,CASSFAGRFNEKLFF,TGCGCCAGCAGCTTCGCAGGGAGGTTTAATGAAAAACTGTTTTTT
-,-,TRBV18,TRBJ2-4,CASSPEKGLAKNIQYF,TGTGCCAGCTCACCAGAGAAGGGACTAGCCAAAAACATTCAGTACTTC
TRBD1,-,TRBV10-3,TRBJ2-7,CAIRTTGTDEQYF,TGTGCCATCAGGACGACAGGGACCGACGAGCAGTACTTC
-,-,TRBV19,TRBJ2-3,CARAGDLDTQYF,TGTGCCAGGGCCGGGGACCTAGATACGCAGTATTTT
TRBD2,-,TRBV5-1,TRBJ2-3,CASSFRLAGGTDTQYF,TGCGCCAGCAGCTTCCGACTAGCGGGAGGCACAGATACGCAGTATTTT
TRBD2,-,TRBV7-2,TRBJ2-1,CASGLAVYNEQFF,TGTGCCTCTGGACTAGCGGTTTACAATGAGCAGTTCTTC
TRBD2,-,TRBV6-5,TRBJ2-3,CASRPPGLAGVYF,TGTGCCAGCAGGCCTCCGGGACTAGCGGGGGTGTATTTT
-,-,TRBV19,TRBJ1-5,CASGRGHNQPQHF,TGTGCCAGTGGCAGGGGTCACAATCAGCCCCAGCATTTT
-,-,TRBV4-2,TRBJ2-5,CASSRNLVRSPHQETQYF,TGTGCCAGCAGTCGGAATTTGGTTCGATCCCCGCACCAAGAGACCCAGTACTTC
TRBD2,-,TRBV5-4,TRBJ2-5,CASSLAGGRQETQYF,TGTGCCAGCAGCTTGGCGGGGGGGAGGCAGGAGACCCAGTACTTC